The rows below give T cell receptor beta chains drawn from one sample of a study of cytomegalovirus exposure and HLA in healthy donors. TCRdb's table, derived via immunoSEQ multiplex PCR, lists solely in-frame clones and lacks some. Of fewer than 200,000 clones listed, around 82% were seen once; the top ten hold 13% to 15%. Sequenced sample: PBMCs. These TCRs come from a young woman in good health and CMV-seropositive. Both conserved end residues are trimmed from each CDR3.

>TRBJ1-1|TRBV10-3
AIPTGADTEAF
>TRBJ2-5|TRBV30
AWRRQGRQETQY
>TRBJ2-7|TRBV2
ASSEGDRVYEQY
>TRBJ2-7|TRBV18
ASSLEDRATHEQY
>TRBJ2-1|TRBV25-1
ATLDRPANEQF
>TRBJ1-1|TRBV6-6
ASRTGGGNTEAF
>TRBJ2-7|TRBV2
ASSLRASGHEQY
>TRBJ2-7|TRBV6-5
ASSTPTGPLEQY
>TRBJ1-4|TRBV18
ASSPGQGEKLF
>TRBJ2-1|TRBV5-1
ASSLGVGGSSYNEQF
>TRBJ1-1|TRBV5-1
ASSSAYSDTEAF
>TRBJ2-7|TRBV5-1
ASSPMADGDEQY
>TRBJ1-2|TRBV19
ASSTGGRAGYGYT
>TRBJ2-5|TRBV2
ASSPNRGRLETQY
>TRBJ1-2|TRBV30
AWSVGEGRDPGGYT
>TRBJ2-2|TRBV6-1
ASSVTGYGELF
>TRBJ1-1|TRBV5-8
ASSLGIGQNTEAF
>TRBJ1-1|TRBV5-1
ASSYRTGQVNTEAF
>TRBJ1-3|TRBV5-1
ASSRGSGPSGNTIY
>NA|TRBV7-8
ASSRDRLYEQY
>TRBJ2-7|TRBV18
ASSPGGDRVYEQY
>TRBJ2-7|TRBV4-1
ASSQEPGQSYEQY
>TRBJ2-5|TRBV7-3
ASSLEVRETQY
>TRBJ2-3|TRBV4-3
ASSHGLAANTDTQY
>TRBJ2-2|TRBV19
ATNRGAVGRTGELF
>TRBJ2-7|TRBV11-3
ASSRISYEQY
>TRBJ1-5|TRBV7-2
ASSLATGQPQH
>TRBJ2-1|TRBV2
ASSVELNNEQF
>TRBJ2-3|TRBV7-2
ASSLSGQPTDTQY
>TRBJ1-5|TRBV15
ATSRGGTGKNQPQH
>TRBJ1-6|TRBV19
ASKRSYNSPLH
>TRBJ1-1|TRBV6-1
ASSALDRNTEAF
>NA|TRBV30
AWSPPGSFYEQY
>TRBJ2-1|TRBV7-9
SSSLAGANNEQF
>TRBJ2-1|TRBV7-6
ASSFTPLGDEQF
>TRBJ2-5|TRBV5-4
ASSLRNLPGTQY
>TRBJ2-2|TRBV28
ASSSGDRVTGELF
>TRBJ2-5|TRBV30
AWSVQGAGAQY
>TRBJ2-7|TRBV10-1
ASSESGRYEQY
>TRBJ2-6|TRBV30
AWSVLLSGANVLT
>TRBJ1-2|TRBV5-6
ASSLGGGQASYGYT
>TRBJ1-2|TRBV2
ASRANRGPYGYT
>TRBJ1-1|TRBV6-7
ASSYLAGPPGAF
>TRBJ2-7|TRBV7-9
ASTSSRSGQSSYEQY
>TRBJ2-1|TRBV19
ASTTRQGGPNEQF
>TRBJ1-6|TRBV30
ASTGGDASPLH
>TRBJ2-1|TRBV7-9
SSSLTLLGRPNEQF
>TRBJ2-6|TRBV9
ASSPSSGANVLT
>TRBJ2-7|TRBV27
ASRPTSGSYEQY
>TRBJ2-2|TRBV7-9
ASVVTGNGLWTGELF
>TRBJ2-7|TRBV27
ASSLSSDISYEQY
>TRBJ2-3|TRBV18
ASSPRVRQGFTDTQY
>TRBJ2-7|TRBV4-1
ASRRAADRVSYEQY
>TRBJ2-3|TRBV28
ASSFTGGTDTQY
>TRBJ2-7|TRBV6-6
ASSYSRERDEQY
>TRBJ2-5|TRBV2
ASKAGETQY
>TRBJ1-1|TRBV7-9
ASSSAGFTEAF